This TCR beta chain was captured by sequencing in a study of cytomegalovirus exposure and HLA in healthy donors. Overall study findings and caveats: The study assumed roughly uniform donor sequencing depth for presence/absence analyses. Analysis performed later showed TCR beta chains linked to HLA being more clonally expanded than equally common others. In an earlier analysis, productive rearrangement rates for most beta V segments clustered near 87% or 30%.

The PCR had 60 Vbeta and 13 Jbeta primers. Original processing methods: A later analysis tallied tens of millions of unique TCR beta chains, around 12 million of them shared. Profiling relied on immunoSEQ multiplex PCR, and the TCRdb table lists in-frame clones only, not all of them. Clone size and the V and J calls come from that table; the DNA yielded D and trimming. This table holds fewer than 250,000 clones, roughly 75% found once. This clone is a singleton in its sample. Its antigen is unknown. Distinct nucleotide sequences in the sample also encode this CDR3. This CDR3 comprises 16 residues. With 5 bases clipped from V and 2 bases from J, the junction kept 9 bases outside the gene matches. Germline CDR1 MNHEY, CDR2 SMNVEV (reference sequence).

V is TRBV27 and J is TRBJ2-3; TRBD2 matches at 8 bases. The origin of this receptor is a man aged 25 to 40 in good health and CMV-seropositive. Sequencing was carried out using PBMCs. The DNA for the CDR3 is TGTGCCAGCAGTAGGGCTAGCGGGTCTCTCACAGATACGCAGTATTTT. The encoded protein is CASSRASGSLTDTQYF.